This T cell receptor beta chain originates from a study of CD8 T cells in ankylosing spondylitis. Whole-study results and caveats: Relatively scarce in peripheral blood, disease-linked clones were CD8+. Reportedly, significant enrichment of disease-linked clones occurred in matched ankylosing spondylitis synovial fluid. Certain motif variants had earlier been reported in reactive arthritis synovial fluid and blood.

This clonotype was observed many times. The antigen is not known. For TCR beta, libraries came from quantitative 5'-RACE with molecular barcodes. TCRdb fed the 5' RACE reads into MiXCR, producing one record per CDR3 protein. The table records about 130,000 distinct CDR3 sequences, 10% to 12% of them present only once. The CDR3 has 12 residues. From germline, CDR1 is SQVTM and CDR2 ANQGSEA. Trimming took 4 bases from V and 0 from J, leaving 6 bases between them. The V call is TRBV29-1, the J call TRBJ1-1, with no clear D. The receptor was isolated from a female donor with ankylosing spondylitis or in good health (not recorded which). The sequencing sample was made of blood, either unsorted or a sorted T cell fraction (not recorded which). CDR3 nucleotides: TGCAGCGTTGCTGAGGTGAACACTGAAGCTTTCTTT. It codes for CSVAEVNTEAFF.